This TCR beta chain was captured in a study of blood T cell repertoires in COVID-19. In the study overall: Whether acute or convalescent, the COVID-19 samples came from the United States, Italy and Spain. Sample material is recorded as cDNA or gDNA derived from T cells, B-cell-depleted T cells, or PBMCs.

V dropped 6 bases and J dropped 7 bases, with 7 bases sitting between them. The CDR3 totals 12 residues. Germline-derived CDR1 and CDR2 are MNHNY and SVGAGI (reference sequence). As originally analysed: Estimation of nucleated cell counts relied on the amplification of reference gene primers. Data came from immunoSEQ multiplex PCR; TCRdb stores just in-frame clones and leaves some out. Clone size and V and J calls were adopted from that table, with D and trimming inferred from the DNA. The sample carries approximately 190,000 clones, 82% recorded once. Seattle participants joined during active infection and were tracked over time.

The source of this sequence is a woman aged 55 to 70 with COVID-19, enrolled during active disease. Specimen: peripheral blood. The rearrangement uses TRBV6-6 and TRBJ1-6; D call uncertain. DNA for the CDR3: TGTGCCAGCAGATCAGAAAATTCACCCCTCCACTTT. It specifies CASRSENSPLHF.